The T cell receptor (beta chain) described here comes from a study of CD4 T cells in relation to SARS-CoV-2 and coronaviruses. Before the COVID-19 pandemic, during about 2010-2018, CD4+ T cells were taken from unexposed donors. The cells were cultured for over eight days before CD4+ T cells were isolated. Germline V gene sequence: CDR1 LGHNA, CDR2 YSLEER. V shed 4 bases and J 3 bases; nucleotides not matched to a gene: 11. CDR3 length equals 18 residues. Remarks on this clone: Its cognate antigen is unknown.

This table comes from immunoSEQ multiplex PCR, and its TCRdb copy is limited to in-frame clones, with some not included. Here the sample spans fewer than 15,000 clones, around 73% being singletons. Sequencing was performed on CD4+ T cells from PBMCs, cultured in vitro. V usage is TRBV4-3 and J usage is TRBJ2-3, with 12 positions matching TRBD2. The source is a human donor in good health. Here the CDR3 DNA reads TGCGCCAGCAGCCCACAGGCCTCTAGCGGGGGGGCAACAGATACGCAGTATTTT. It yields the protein CASSPQASSGGATDTQYF.